These 18 T cell receptor beta chains were sequenced from one sample in a study of sequential checkpoint blockade in melanoma. Treatment in this sample: randomized to nivolumab then ipilimumab (arm A) or the reverse (arm B). The repertoire was sequenced with immunoSEQ multiplex PCR; TCRdb's copy has only in-frame clones and lacks some. The sample shows 6,500 to 10,000 clones, 50% to 70% of them seen only once. The input for sequencing was CD8+ T cells sorted from blood (inferred from file names), taken from a patient given nivolumab and ipilimumab in sequence. The receptor source for this set is a human patient with melanoma. Some clones in this sample may be carry-over from other donors' samples.

This clone is a singleton in its sample. V and J are TRBV6-1 and TRBJ2-7; maybe TRBD1 (5 bases). Per germline, CDR1 MNHNS and CDR2 SASEGT. V gave up 6 bases and J gave up 5 bases, with 8 bases separating them. The CDR3 is 11 residues long. The CDR3 protein is CASRVDNEQYF. CDR3 sequence (DNA): TGTGCCAGCAGAGTGGACAACGAGCAGTACTTC.

For this clone: The germline gene is not matched at one end of the junction; a read error may be the cause. The gene calls are TRBV4-3 and TRBJ1-1, with D hard to call. Germline-derived CDR1 and CDR2 are LGHNA and YSLEER. The CDR3 runs 13 residues. CDR3 amino acids: CASSLQRNTVAFF. CDR3 in DNA: TGCGCCAGCAGCCTCCAGAGGAACACTGTAGCTTTCTTT.

This clone was counted a few times. The rearrangement joins TRBV23-1 to TRBJ1-5; D unclear. TRBV23-1 is flagged as an ORF with uncertain function. V gave up 6 bases and J gave up 3 bases, with 9 bases separating them. This CDR3 is built from 13 residues. In nucleotides, the CDR3 is TGCGCCAGCAGCCTCGGTTTCAATCAGCCCCAGCATTTT. This sequence encodes CASSLGFNQPQHF.

V gene TRBV6-5 combines with J gene TRBJ2-6; D ambiguous. This CDR3 has 14 residues. V shed 6 bases and J shed 4 bases, with 10 bases lying between them. Germline CDR1 is MNHEY and CDR2 is SVGAGI. CDR3 bases: TGTGCCAGCAGGATGAGAAACGGGGCCAACGTCCTGACTTTC. Translating gives CASRMRNGANVLTF.

The V gene is TRBV27, the J gene TRBJ1-2; perhaps TRBD1 as D (6 bases). Germline CDR1 and CDR2: MNHEY and SMNVEV (reference sequence). Trimming cost V 5 bases and J 5 bases, with 18 bases left between them. The CDR3 contains 15 residues. The CDR3 coding sequence is TGTGCCAGCAGTCCCGGGACATTTAATTCTTATGGCTACACCTTC. Encoded protein: CASSPGTFNSYGYTF.

V usage is TRBV5-1 and J usage is TRBJ1-2; maybe TRBD1 (5 bases). The V end was cut by 2 bases, the J end by 6 bases, with 11 bases between. The CDR3 spans 13 residues. Germline V gene sequence: CDR1 SGHRS, CDR2 YFSETQ. The CDR3 sequence is CASSFRDFHGYTF. CDR3 bases: TGCGCCAGCAGCTTCAGGGACTTCCATGGCTACACCTTC.

The V and J genes are TRBV16 and TRBJ2-7; maybe TRBD1 (5 bases). Germline V gene lookup returns CDR1 KGHSY and CDR2 FQNENV. This CDR3 is 15 amino acids long. V was shortened by 1 base and J by 3 bases, with 13 bases between the two germline ends. In nucleotides, the CDR3 is TGTGCCAGCAGCCAATTTGGGCAGGGCAGCTACGAGCAGTACTTC. Translation: CASSQFGQGSYEQYF.

The chain links TRBV27 to TRBJ2-7, with 11 bases identical to TRBD2. The V gene's germline CDR1 is MNHEY and CDR2 SMNVEV (reference sequence). V lost 1 base and J lost 7; bases outside the gene matches: 9. The CDR3 spans 16 residues. The DNA of the CDR3 is TGTGCCAGCAGTTTATTTCCTAGCGGGGGGTTAGGTGAGCAGTACTTC. Encoded protein: CASSLFPSGGLGEQYF.

The gene calls are TRBV6-5 and TRBJ2-7; unclear D gene. With 5 bases removed from V and 5 bases from J, the gap between germline ends came to 13 bases. CDR3 length: 13 amino acids. Germline CDR1 MNHEY, CDR2 SVGAGI. The CDR3 DNA follows: TGTGCCAGCAGTATCCTGGGCCTCGACGAGCAGTACTTC. Amino acids: CASSILGLDEQYF.

This clone was observed a handful of times. The V call is TRBV5-6, the J call TRBJ2-7; a possible D gene is TRBD2 (6 bases). Per the germline V gene, CDR1 is SGHDT and CDR2 is YYEEEE. This CDR3 has 15 amino acids. V was clipped by 2 bases and J by 3 bases, with 15 bases between them. CDR3 sequence reads: CASSFRDWGDYEQYF. In nucleotides, the CDR3 is TGTGCCAGCAGCTTTCGGGACTGGGGGGACTACGAGCAGTACTTC.

This clone has only a few counts. Given a far larger clone just one base away, this is likely a sequencing read error. The chain uses TRBV4-3 and TRBJ1-3; no definite D call. V lost 4 bases and J lost 0, with 16 bases in between. CDR1 and CDR2 (germline): LGHNA, YSLEER. CDR3 length: 17 residues. CDR3: CASSLRAGGRSGNTIYF. Here the CDR3 DNA reads TGCGCCAGCAGCCTAAGGGCAGGAGGCCGCTCTGGAAACACCATATATTTT.

This clone was recorded a few times. The rearrangement uses TRBV14 and TRBJ2-7; 10 nucleotides match TRBD1. The CDR3 is made up of 15 amino acids. Losses at the gene ends were 4 bases for V and 6 bases for J; bases not matched to a gene: 9. Per the germline V gene, CDR1 is SGHDN and CDR2 is FVKESK. CDR3 sequence: CASSPPMTGGFEQYF. In DNA form, the CDR3 reads TGTGCCAGCAGCCCCCCTATGACAGGGGGCTTCGAGCAGTACTTC. The full variable domain, in which reference TRBV14 and TRBJ2-7 provide the parts outside the CDR3, is EAGVTQFPSHSVIEKGQTVTLRCDPISGHDNLYWYRRVMGKEIKFLLHFVKESKQDESGMPNNRFLAERTGGTYSTLKVQPAELEDSGVYFCASSPPMTGGFEQYFGPGTRLTVT.

The chain carries TRBV27 and TRBJ1-5, with a tentative D call TRBD1 (6 bases). This CDR3 region has 14 residues. Germline V gene lookup returns CDR1 MNHEY and CDR2 SMNVEV (reference sequence). V lost 2 bases and J 6 bases, leaving 11 bases between the germline ends. CDR3 sequence: CASSLTGQVQPQHF. CDR3 nucleotides: TGTGCCAGCAGTTTAACAGGGCAAGTTCAGCCCCAGCATTTT.

V and J are TRBV9 and TRBJ2-5; 9 positions agree with TRBD2. Germline CDR1 reads SGDLS; CDR2 reads YYNGEE. Trimming took 0 bases from V and 4 from J; bases not matched to a gene: 13. CDR3 length: 18 residues. The CDR3 sequence is CASSVAPQRGARGETQYF. As DNA, the CDR3 is TGTGCCAGCAGCGTAGCGCCACAGCGGGGGGCCCGGGGAGAGACCCAGTACTTC. Full variable domain (rest looked up from reference TRBV9 and TRBJ2-5): DSGVTQTPKHLITATGQRVTLRCSPRSGDLSVYWYQQSLDQGLQFLIQYYNGEERAKGNILERFSAQQFPDLHSELNLSSLELGDSALYFCASSVAPQRGARGETQYFGPGTRLLVL.

This chain connects TRBV5-1 to TRBJ2-5; 10 nucleotides match TRBD1. Germline loops: CDR1 SGHRS, CDR2 YFSETQ. The ends lost 8 bases at V and 5 bases at J; junction bases unmatched: 12. The CDR3 loop spans 15 amino acids. CDR3 in amino acids: CASLKVPDRGETQYF. DNA of the CDR3: TGCGCCAGTCTAAAAGTACCGGACAGGGGGGAGACCCAGTACTTC.

This chain links TRBV13 with TRBJ2-2; the match to TRBD2 covers 10 bases. Germline trimming cut 4 bases from V and 4 bases from J; bases unmatched to any gene: 6. The CDR3 contains 16 residues. Germline CDR1 reads PRHDT; CDR2 reads FYEKMQ (reference sequence). The CDR3 nucleotides are TGTGCCAGCAGCTCTCCGGGACTAGCGCCCACCGGGGAGCTGTTTTTT. This sequence encodes CASSSPGLAPTGELFF.

This chain joins TRBV5-5 and TRBJ2-7; tentatively, D is TRBD1 (5 bases). Trimming took 1 base from V and 1 from J, leaving 9 bases between them. The germline V gene encodes CDR1 SGHKS and CDR2 YYEKEE (reference sequence). The CDR3 length is 14 residues. CDR3 loop: CASSLYPGSYEQYF. Written as DNA, the CDR3 is TGTGCCAGCAGCTTGTACCCAGGGTCCTACGAGCAGTACTTC.

The chain has TRBV19 and TRBJ2-6, with D possibly matching TRBD2 (6 bases). The V end was cut by 3 bases, the J end by 1 base, with 13 bases between. The CDR3 has 17 amino acids. Germline V gene data show CDR1 as LNHDA and CDR2 as SQIVND (reference sequence). DNA for the CDR3: TGTGCCAGTAGTATGGGGACGGGGGTATCTGGGGCCAACGTCCTGACTTTC. Residues: CASSMGTGVSGANVLTF.